The 27 T cell receptor beta chains given below trace back to one sample, sequenced in a study of blood T cells in healthy people across ages. A second PCR of about 6 to 11 cycles used a sample-barcoded 5' primer and a J-beta primer mix. Each CDR3 protein is one row after TCRdb ran MiXCR on the 5' RACE reads. The data contain fewer than 1,000,000 distinct CDR3 sequences, approximately 48% of them singletons. Sequencing was performed on blood. The origin of the receptors is a man aged 55 to 69 in good health.

The chain uses TRBV7-6 and TRBJ2-1, with 8 bases aligning to TRBD2. Matching the DNA end better, TRBJ2-7 makes the J call doubtful. The V gene's germline CDR1 is SGHVS and CDR2 FNYEAQ. The CDR3 spans 16 residues. The CDR3 bases are TGTGCCAGTAAACGGGGGGGCAGGGATCCCTACAATGAGCAGTACTTC. This sequence encodes CASKRGGRDPYNEQYF.

The V gene is TRBV20-1, the J gene TRBJ2-5; no reliable D call. The germline V and J ends were trimmed by 6 bases and 4 bases, with 9 bases remaining between them. The CDR3 is 11 amino acids. Germline V gene sequence: CDR1 DFQATT, CDR2 SNEGSKA (reference sequence). This CDR3 reads CSALHRETQYF. CDR3 coding DNA: TGCAGTGCGTTACATCGAGAGACCCAGTACTTC.

This chain joins TRBV7-9 and TRBJ2-5; TRBD2 might be the D (5 bases). Trimming removed 5 bases at V and 2 bases at J, with 12 bases between. This CDR3 region has 14 residues. Germline assignment: CDR1 SEHNR and CDR2 FQNEAQ (reference sequence). CDR3 DNA: TGTGCCAGCAGCGAAATGGGGAGACAAGAGACCCAGTACTTC. Protein: CASSEMGRQETQYF.

V is TRBV12-3 or TRBV12-4 and J is TRBJ2-2, with 7 bases that match TRBD2. This CDR3 is 13 amino acids long. Unmatched junction bases numbered 4, after V lost 8 bases and J lost 4 bases. CDR3 sequence: CASRLATTGELFF. Written as DNA, the CDR3 is TGTGCCAGCCGACTAGCTACCACCGGGGAGCTGTTTTTT.

As DNA, the CDR3 is TGTGCCAGCAGGGAACTAGCGGGAAGCGAGCAGTACTTC. Its protein product is CASRELAGSEQYF. The rearrangement joins TRBV12-3 or TRBV12-4 to TRBJ2-7; 10 nucleotides agree with TRBD2. With V trimmed by 6 bases and J by 6 bases, 5 bases remained unmatched. The length of the CDR3 is 13 residues.

A few counts support this clonotype. Here the CDR3 reads CASSHQGPQETQYF. The CDR3 DNA follows: TGTGCCAGCTCACACCAGGGTCCACAAGAGACCCAGTACTTC. V gene TRBV18 combines with J gene TRBJ2-5, with D possibly TRBD1 on 5 matching bases. This CDR3 has 14 residues. The V and J ends lost 4 bases and 2 bases respectively, with 11 bases between them. Germline V gene lookup returns CDR1 KGHSH and CDR2 LQKENI. The entire variable domain, with the rest obtained from reference TRBV18 and TRBJ2-5, is as follows: NAGVMQNPRHLVRRRGQEARLRCSPMKGHSHVYWYRQLPEEGLKFMVYLQKENIIDESGMPKERFSAEFPKEGPSILRIQQVVRGDSAAYFCASSHQGPQETQYFGPGTRLLVL.

The chain uses TRBV13 and TRBJ1-1; D remains unclear. CDR1 is PRHDT and CDR2 is FYEKMQ in the germline V gene (reference sequence). Trimming shortened V by 1 base and J by 0 bases, and 15 bases separated the two germline ends. The CDR3 runs to 17 residues. The CDR3 nucleotides read TGTGCCAGCAGCTTAGTGTCAGGAACAAACATGAACACTGAAGCTTTCTTT. This sequence encodes CASSLVSGTNMNTEAFF.

The V call is TRBV5-1, the J call TRBJ2-7; D is perhaps TRBD2 (6 bases). Deletions cut 3 bases from V and 3 bases from J, with 13 bases between. CDR3 size: 14 residues. CDR1 SGHRS and CDR2 YFSETQ come from the germline V gene. The CDR3 spells CASSSMGLGYEQYF. CDR3 DNA sequence: TGCGCCAGCAGCTCTATGGGACTGGGCTACGAGCAGTACTTC. Together with reference TRBV5-1 and TRBJ2-7, the CDR3 gives the full variable domain: KAGVTQTPRYLIKTRGQQVTLSCSPISGHRSVSWYQQTPGQGLQFLFEYFSETQRNKGNFPGRFSGRQFSNSRSEMNVSTLELGDSALYLCASSSMGLGYEQYFGPGTRLTVT.

This clonotype has just a few counts. This chain links TRBV4-3 with TRBJ2-3; D gene ambiguous. Trimming cost V 2 bases and J 3 bases, with 18 bases left between them. CDR3 length: 17 amino acids. CDR1 and CDR2 (germline): LGHNA, YSLEER. The CDR3 protein is CASSQNLASHRTDTQYF. DNA of the CDR3: TGCGCCAGCAGCCAAAATCTGGCTTCCCACCGGACAGATACGCAGTATTTT.

This chain joins TRBV12-3 or TRBV12-4 and TRBJ2-7, with D unclear. This CDR3 has 12 residues. Trimming removed 7 bases at V and 4 bases at J, with 11 bases between. DNA for the CDR3: TGTGCCAGCACCCAGAACACATACGAGCAGTACTTC. Translation gives CASTQNTYEQYF.

This chain connects TRBV6-1 to TRBJ1-5, with 10 bases that match TRBD1. V lost 10 bases, J lost 7 bases, and 10 bases stayed unmatched. The germline CDR1 and CDR2 sequences are MNHNS and SASEGT. The CDR3 consists of 14 residues. The CDR3 here is CATSGTGERQPQHF. In nucleotides, the CDR3 is TGTGCCACCTCCGGGACAGGGGAGCGACAGCCCCAGCATTTT.

This clonotype was seen only once. J is TRBJ1-1 and V is TRBV29-1, with D possibly being TRBD1 (5 bases). Trimming stripped 8 bases from V and 0 bases from J, with 13 bases between. The CDR3 loop spans 13 amino acids. Germline-derived CDR1 and CDR2 are SQVTM and ANQGSEA. The CDR3 nucleotides are TGCAGCACCTGGACACGTCTGAACACTGAAGCTTTCTTT. Residues: CSTWTRLNTEAFF. The whole variable domain, remainder taken from reference TRBV29-1 and TRBJ1-1, is SAVISQKPSRDICQRGTSLTIQCQVDSQVTMMFWYRQQPGQSLTLIATANQGSEATYESGFVIDKFPISRPNLTFSTLTVSNMSPEDSSIYLCSTWTRLNTEAFFGQGTRLTVV.

J is TRBJ1-4 and V is TRBV14; D possibly corresponds to TRBD1 (5 bases). V was cut by 5 bases and J by 7 bases, with 17 bases left in between. CDR3 length: 15 amino acids. The germline V gene encodes CDR1 SGHDN and CDR2 FVKESK. CDR3 sequence (DNA): TGTGCCAGCAGCGCCGCAGGGTGGGGTGGTGAAAAACTGTTTTTT. Its translation: CASSAAGWGGEKLFF.

This clonotype was observed a few times. This chain links TRBV4-1 with TRBJ1-2; TRBD1 matches 7 bases. Germline loops: CDR1 MGHRA, CDR2 YSYEKL. There are 15 residues in the CDR3. The J segment lost 1 base and the V segment lost 4 bases, leaving 6 bases of the junction unmatched. The CDR3 DNA sequence: TGCGCCAGCAGCCGCGGGACAGCCAGTAACTATGGCTACACCTTC. Translating gives CASSRGTASNYGYTF.

The chain's CDR3 is CASSEVGQGRPYGYTF. DNA for the CDR3: TGTGCCAGCAGTGAAGTGGGACAGGGACGACCTTATGGCTACACCTTC. The rearrangement joins TRBV2 to TRBJ1-2; TRBD1 aligns across 9 bases. This CDR3 has 16 amino acids. The trim removed 1 base at V and 5 bases at J, leaving 8 bases unmatched. Germline loops: CDR1 SNHLY, CDR2 FYNNEI.

The genes are TRBV27 and TRBJ2-1, with 7 bases that match TRBD2. CDR1 is MNHEY, CDR2 SMNVEV, per germline (reference sequence). The CDR3 spans 16 residues. With V trimmed by 5 bases and J by 0 bases, 7 bases remained unmatched. In DNA form, the CDR3 reads TGTGCCAGCAGTCCCAGACTAGCCAGCTCCTACAATGAGCAGTTCTTC. Its translation: CASSPRLASSYNEQFF.

This clonotype has a handful of counts. This chain links TRBV5-5 with TRBJ2-5, with D perhaps being TRBD1 or TRBD2 (5 bases each). This CDR3 is built from 15 residues. Germline V gene sequence: CDR1 SGHKS, CDR2 YYEKEE (reference sequence). V was pared by 0 bases and J by 11 bases, with 20 bases between. The CDR3 DNA follows: TGTGCCAGCAGCTTGGTTGGGACGTGGAACAATGAGCAGTACTTC. This translates into CASSLVGTWNNEQYF.

With regard to this clonotype: This may come from a read error, since a much larger clone is one base off. The rearrangement uses TRBV9 and TRBJ2-3; 8 nucleotides line up with TRBD1. CDR3 length: 13 amino acids. Per germline, CDR1 SGDLS and CDR2 YYNGEE. The CDR3 loop is CASSGQGRDTKYF. DNA for the CDR3: TGTGCCAGCAGCGGACAGGGGCGGGATACGAAGTATTTT.

The CDR3 loop is CASSRDYRYNEQFF. CDR3 sequence (DNA): TGTGCCAGCTCACGGGACTATAGGTACAATGAGCAGTTCTTC. This chain joins TRBV10-3 and TRBJ2-1; TRBD2 matches at 7 bases. The CDR3 is made up of 14 amino acids. V gave up 10 bases and J gave up 4 bases; unmatched junction bases: 10. Germline lookup yields CDR1 ENHRY and CDR2 SYGVKD.

The CDR3 nucleotides read TGTGCCAGCAGTTTAGGGGTACCAAACTACGAGCAGTACTTC. Translated, it gives CASSLGVPNYEQYF. This chain joins TRBV27 and TRBJ2-7; D not resolved. This CDR3 comprises 14 residues. Between the trimmed V and J ends, which lost 2 bases and 3 bases, there was a span of 11 bases. Germline lookup yields CDR1 MNHEY and CDR2 SMNVEV (reference sequence).

The chain joins TRBV6-6 to TRBJ1-1, with TRBD1 as a possible D gene (6 bases). The V and J ends lost 8 bases and 0 bases respectively, with 10 bases between them. The CDR3 loop spans 13 amino acids. Germline V gives CDR1 MNHNY, CDR2 SVGAGI (reference sequence). For the CDR3, the DNA is TGTGCCAGCCTACAGGGATTGAACACTGAAGCTTTCTTT. This translates into CASLQGLNTEAFF.

A few counts support this clonotype. The gene calls are TRBV29-1 and TRBJ2-2, with D possibly matching TRBD1 (5 bases). V lost 7 bases, J lost 4 bases, and 16 bases lay in between. CDR1 and CDR2 (germline): SQVTM, ANQGSEA. The length of the CDR3 is 14 residues. As DNA, the CDR3 is TGCAGCGCTGGCGACAGCCGGAGCACCGGGGAGCTGTTTTTT. Its protein product is CSAGDSRSTGELFF.

This chain links TRBV5-6 with TRBJ1-2; D is ambiguous. Germline V gene lookup returns CDR1 SGHDT and CDR2 YYEEEE. V lost 1 base and J lost 1, with 8 bases in between. The CDR3 has 14 amino acids. The CDR3 sequence: CASSLPELNYGYTF. The DNA of the CDR3 is TGTGCCAGCAGCTTGCCAGAGCTTAACTATGGCTACACCTTC.

This clonotype came up a few times. Just one base apart from a much larger clone, this may be a read error. The chain couples TRBV3-1 to TRBJ2-4; TRBD1 matches at 11 bases. The assigned J gene may be wrong: the sequence end matches TRBJ2-7 better. Germline CDR1 and CDR2: LGHDT and YNNKEL (reference sequence). The CDR3 sequence is 15 residues long. DNA for the CDR3: TGTGCCAGCAGCCTCGCGGACAGGGGGCATCACGAGCAGTACTTC. It yields the protein CASSLADRGHHEQYF.

V is TRBV14 and J is TRBJ2-6; TRBD2 might be the D (6 bases). Germline CDR1 is SGHDN and CDR2 is FVKESK. CDR3 length: 19 residues. Trimming stripped 5 bases from V and 0 bases from J, with 20 bases between. The CDR3 nucleotides are TGTGCCAGCAGCTACCGTGGGGCTCTCGGGGGCTCTGGGGCCAACGTCCTGACTTTC. This translates into CASSYRGALGGSGANVLTF.

V is TRBV7-3 and J is TRBJ2-1; no firm D call. This CDR3 has 15 residues. The V gene's germline CDR1 is SGHTA and CDR2 FQGTGA. Trimming removed 0 bases from V and 6 bases from J, with 12 bases in between. CDR3 sequence: CASSLTSGIGNEQFF. The DNA of the CDR3 is TGTGCCAGCAGCTTAACTTCGGGCATAGGCAATGAGCAGTTCTTC.

The genes are TRBV20-1 and TRBJ2-2; D is ambiguous. CDR3 length: 14 residues. Trimming shortened V by 5 bases and J by 1 base, and 11 bases separated the two germline ends. Germline-derived CDR1 and CDR2 are DFQATT and SNEGSKA (reference sequence). CDR3 in amino acids: CSALSTMNTGELFF. DNA for the CDR3: TGCAGTGCTCTTAGTACAATGAACACCGGGGAGCTGTTTTTT.